Presented here are 14 T cell receptor beta chains from one specimen sequenced in a study of cytotoxic CD8 clonotypes in ibrutinib-treated CLL. Data came from immunoSEQ multiplex PCR; TCRdb stores just in-frame clones and leaves some out. The table lists about 200,000 clones, about 72% of them singletons. This sample comprised PBMCs, obtained after 24 months of ibrutinib treatment. The receptors were sampled from a human donor with chronic lymphocytic leukemia.

This clone was seen more than once but under ten times. V usage is TRBV11-1 and J usage is TRBJ2-2, with TRBD2 as a possible D gene (6 bases). The germline V gene encodes CDR1 SGHAT and CDR2 FQDESV (reference sequence). Between the trimmed V and J ends, which lost 5 bases and 3 bases, there was a span of 13 bases. This CDR3 region has 15 residues. The CDR3 region is CASSLREVDTGELFF. CDR3 sequence (DNA): TGTGCCAGCAGCCTTAGGGAGGTCGACACCGGGGAGCTGTTTTTT.

This rearrangement joins TRBV6-5 to TRBJ2-7; TRBD2 might be the D (6 bases). The length of the CDR3 is 15 residues. In germline, CDR1 is MNHEY, CDR2 SVGAGI. V dropped 5 bases and J dropped 4 bases, with 18 bases sitting between them. The CDR3 is CASSDYGSQVYEQYF. For the CDR3, the DNA is TGTGCCAGCAGTGACTACGGGAGTCAGGTGTACGAGCAGTACTTC.

The chain carries TRBV5-4 and TRBJ2-3; TRBD2 is a possible D gene (5 bases). The CDR3 extends over 15 amino acids. Germline values: CDR1 SGHNT, CDR2 YYREEE (reference sequence). V gave up 4 bases and J gave up 0 bases, with 12 bases separating them. CDR3 nucleotides: TGTGCCAGCAGCCAGCAGCGGACTAGCACAGATACGCAGTATTTT. Residues: CASSQQRTSTDTQYF.

V gene TRBV7-6 combines with J gene TRBJ2-7; no reliable D call. V was pared by 2 bases and J by 0 bases, with 8 bases between. The CDR3 consists of 14 residues. The germline V gene has CDR1 SGHVS and CDR2 FNYEAQ. CDR3 in amino acids: CASSLSPNSYEQYF. The CDR3, as DNA: TGTGCCAGCAGCTTAAGTCCAAACTCCTACGAGCAGTACTTC.

This clone was seen just once. J is TRBJ2-1 and V is TRBV11-1; D is uncertain. V was pared by 3 bases and J by 9 bases, with 6 bases between. Germline loops: CDR1 SGHAT, CDR2 FQDESV (reference sequence). CDR3 length: 11 residues. The CDR3 reads CASSLASEQFF. DNA for the CDR3: TGTGCCAGCAGCTTGGCATCTGAGCAGTTCTTC.

V is TRBV29-1 and J is TRBJ1-1, with 7 bases lining up with TRBD1. The junction had 8 bases not matched to a gene; V was cut back by 4 bases and J by 9 bases. Looked up from germline, CDR1 is SQVTM and CDR2 is ANQGSEA. The CDR3 spans 12 residues. CDR3 region: CSVGDRARQAFF. The CDR3 nucleotides read TGCAGCGTTGGTGACAGGGCTCGGCAAGCTTTCTTT. The full variable domain, rest sourced from reference TRBV29-1 and TRBJ1-1, is SAVISQKPSRDICQRGTSLTIQCQVDSQVTMMFWYRQQPGQSLTLIATANQGSEATYESGFVIDKFPISRPNLTFSTLTVSNMSPEDSSIYLCSVGDRARQAFFGQGTRLTVV.

V usage is TRBV30 and J usage is TRBJ2-2, with a weak D call TRBD1 (5 bases). V lost 2 bases and J 7 bases, leaving 11 bases between the germline ends. Germline V gives CDR1 GTSNPN, CDR2 SVGIG (reference sequence). The CDR3 loop spans 13 amino acids. The DNA for the CDR3 is TGTGCCTGGAGTAGGGGTTTTAGCGGGGAGCTGTTTTTT. This gives the protein CAWSRGFSGELFF.

The chain combines TRBV5-4 with TRBJ2-1; D remains ambiguous. V lost 0 bases, J lost 4 bases, and 11 bases lay in between. The CDR3 has 15 residues. Germline V gives CDR1 SGHNT, CDR2 YYREEE (reference sequence). The CDR3 DNA follows: TGTGCCAGCAGCTTGGCCGTGGGGTCGTACAATGAGCAGTTCTTC. Translated: CASSLAVGSYNEQFF.

The chain links TRBV2 to TRBJ2-7, with no clear D. CDR3 length: 13 residues. V shed 8 bases and J shed 2 bases, with 13 bases lying between them. Looked up from germline, CDR1 is SNHLY and CDR2 is FYNNEI. DNA of the CDR3: TGTGCCAGCTCCATTCCCCTAACCTACGAGCAGTACTTC. Translation gives CASSIPLTYEQYF.

This clone occurred a few times. This chain joins TRBV30 and TRBJ2-1, with D unresolved. This CDR3 region has 11 residues. In germline, CDR1 is GTSNPN, CDR2 SVGIG (reference sequence). V lost 3 bases and J 12 bases, leaving 12 bases between the germline ends. CDR3 residues: CAWSRPLTQFF. The CDR3 DNA reads as TGTGCCTGGAGCAGACCCCTTACGCAGTTCTTC.

The rearrangement links TRBV5-6 to TRBJ2-2; TRBD1 matches 7 bases. Losses at the gene ends were 0 bases for V and 4 bases for J; bases not matched to a gene: 3. The germline gives CDR1 SGHDT, CDR2 YYEEEE. CDR3 length: 15 residues. CDR3 sequence: CASSLVSGGTGELFF. CDR3 nucleotides: TGTGCCAGCAGCTTGGTTTCAGGGGGCACCGGGGAGCTGTTTTTT.

The chain uses TRBV4-2 and TRBJ1-1; TRBD1 is a possible D gene (5 bases). The CDR3 length is 16 residues. In germline, CDR1 is LGHNA, CDR2 YNFKEQ. The V gene lost 4 bases and the J gene lost 8 bases, with 23 bases spanning the gap. The chain's CDR3 is CASSPLPGRGGREAFF. The DNA for the CDR3 is TGTGCCAGCAGCCCCCTTCCCGGCCGCGGGGGGAGAGAAGCTTTCTTT.

The chain has TRBV20-1 and TRBJ2-1; 8 bases fit TRBD2. The ends lost 3 bases at V and 12 bases at J; junction bases unmatched: 4. This CDR3 is 11 amino acids long. CDR1 is DFQATT and CDR2 is SNEGSKA in the germline V gene (reference sequence). The CDR3 nucleotides are TGCAGTGCTAGTTGGACTAGCCGGCAGTTCTTC. Translating it yields CSASWTSRQFF.

A single count supports this clone. V gene TRBV7-3 combines with J gene TRBJ2-7; TRBD2 matches 8 bases. The J segment lost 7 bases and the V segment lost 5 bases, leaving 13 bases of the junction unmatched. This CDR3 comprises 15 residues. CDR1 and CDR2 from the germline V gene are SGHTA and FQGTGA. CDR3 sequence: CASSGGLAGIAEQYF. The DNA for the CDR3 is TGTGCCAGCAGCGGAGGTCTAGCGGGCATCGCGGAGCAGTACTTC.